The 21 T cell receptor beta chains reported below all come from one sample, sequenced in a study of CD8 T cells in ankylosing spondylitis. MiXCR was run by TCRdb on the 5' RACE reads, yielding one entry per CDR3 protein. The sample includes under 120,000 distinct CDR3 sequences, 24% seen only once; the top ten take approximately 13%. Sequencing was performed on synovial fluid, either unsorted or a sorted T cell fraction (not recorded which). These receptors were taken from a male donor with ankylosing spondylitis.

This clonotype occurred a few times. The chain has TRBV2 and TRBJ2-5; D may be TRBD2 (5 bases). Trimming removed 7 bases from V and 5 bases from J, with 17 bases in between. Germline CDR1 is SNHLY and CDR2 is FYNNEI. The CDR3 covers 14 residues. The CDR3 nucleotides are TGTGCCAGCAAGGCGGGCTACCACGAGGAGACCCAGTACTTC. It translates to CASKAGYHEETQYF.

This sequence joins TRBV3-1 and TRBJ1-6; no clear D gene. Trimming took 2 bases from V and 6 from J, leaving 8 bases between them. The CDR3 is 14 residues long. CDR1 is LGHDT and CDR2 is YNNKEL in the germline V gene (reference sequence). The CDR3 is CASSQSPVNSPLHF. As DNA, the CDR3 is TGTGCCAGCAGCCAAAGCCCAGTTAATTCACCCCTCCACTTT.

The DNA for the CDR3 is TGCAGTGCTGGACAGAAAGTCACAGATACGCAGTATTTT. This codes for CSAGQKVTDTQYF. The chain carries TRBV20-1 and TRBJ2-3; perhaps TRBD1 as D (6 bases). Germline V gives CDR1 DFQATT, CDR2 SNEGSKA (reference sequence). Trimming shortened V by 5 bases and J by 2 bases, and 11 bases separated the two germline ends. This CDR3 spans 13 amino acids.

J is TRBJ1-1 and V is TRBV2; D gene uncertain. V was trimmed by 7 bases and J by 3 bases, leaving 12 bases between them. The length of the CDR3 is 13 residues. The germline V gene has CDR1 SNHLY and CDR2 FYNNEI. CDR3 sequence reads: CASTVQRDTEAFF. In nucleotides, the CDR3 is TGTGCCAGCACTGTACAGAGGGACACTGAAGCTTTCTTT.

Many counts were recorded for this clonotype. V and J are TRBV7-8 and TRBJ2-2; perhaps TRBD1 as D (6 bases). The germline V gene has CDR1 SGHVS and CDR2 FQNEAQ. V was clipped by 5 bases and J by 3 bases, with 16 bases between them. This CDR3 contains 16 residues. The CDR3 here is CASSPRGSVYTGELFF. CDR3 in DNA: TGTGCCAGCAGCCCCAGGGGTAGCGTATACACCGGGGAGCTGTTTTTT.

This clonotype was picked up a small number of times. The rearrangement uses TRBV28 and TRBJ2-7; TRBD2 matches at 14 bases. The germline V gene encodes CDR1 MDHEN and CDR2 SYDVKM. The CDR3 covers 15 residues. The V gene end was trimmed by 4 bases and the J gene end by 6 bases; junction bases not matched to a gene: 5. CDR3 amino acids: CASSSAGLAGVEQYF. The CDR3 DNA reads as TGTGCCAGCAGTTCCGCGGGACTAGCGGGAGTCGAGCAGTACTTC.

The chain employs TRBV18 and TRBJ1-1; D is ambiguous. The length of the CDR3 is 15 residues. Trimming left V 5 bases short and J 0 bases short, with 13 bases between. Germline V gene sequence: CDR1 KGHSH, CDR2 LQKENI. The CDR3 here is CASSAWEGMNTEAFF. CDR3 bases: TGTGCCAGCTCAGCCTGGGAGGGAATGAACACTGAAGCTTTCTTT.

This clonotype has only a few counts. The chain employs TRBV19 and TRBJ1-2; D gene unclear. CDR1 is LNHDA, CDR2 SQIVND, per germline (reference sequence). This CDR3 region has 12 residues. V lost 8 bases, J lost 0 bases, and 7 bases lay in between. The CDR3 protein is CASLVPNYGYTF. DNA for the CDR3: TGTGCCAGTTTGGTGCCTAACTATGGCTACACCTTC. Supplemented by reference TRBV19 and TRBJ1-2, the full variable domain reads DGGITQSPKYLFRKEGQNVTLSCEQNLNHDAMYWYRQDPGQGLRLIYYSQIVNDFQKGDIAEGYSVSREKKESFPLTVTSAQKNPTAFYLCASLVPNYGYTFGSGTRLTVV.

The V and J genes are TRBV21-1 and TRBJ2-7; the table's D gene call, TRBD2, was not cross checked with the DNA. TRBV21-1 is designated a pseudogene. The CDR3 totals 16 residues. CDR3 in amino acids: CASSKSTSGSVNEQYF. The CDR3 DNA reads as TGTGCCAGCAGCAAATCAACTAGCGGGAGTGTCAACGAGCAGTACTTC.

The chain links TRBV27 to TRBJ1-1; D might be TRBD1 (5 bases). Trimming took off 2 bases at V and 1 base at J, with 11 bases between the two ends. Germline V CDR1 and CDR2: MNHEY, SMNVEV (reference sequence). The CDR3 is made up of 15 amino acids. The CDR3 nucleotides read TGTGCCAGCAGTTTACTAGACAGACCGAACACTGAAGCTTTCTTT. It translates to CASSLLDRPNTEAFF.

This clonotype was counted only a few times. V gene TRBV18 combines with J gene TRBJ2-3; maybe TRBD1 (5 bases). Trimming left V 3 bases short and J 0 bases short, with 13 bases between. From germline, CDR1 is KGHSH and CDR2 LQKENI. The CDR3 sequence is 16 residues long. For the CDR3, the DNA is TGTGCCAGCTCACCGCTTCGGGCAGGGAGCACAGATACGCAGTATTTT. Translated: CASSPLRAGSTDTQYF.

This clonotype was seen only a few times. The V and J genes are TRBV5-6 and TRBJ2-1, with 9 bases identical to TRBD1. The V segment lost 4 bases and the J segment 15 bases; nucleotides outside the gene matches: 8. The length of the CDR3 is 12 residues. The germline V gene encodes CDR1 SGHDT and CDR2 YYEEEE. Here the CDR3 reads CASSRNDRGLFF. The CDR3 bases are TGTGCCAGCAGCCGTAACGACAGGGGGTTGTTCTTC.

The rearrangement links TRBV7-9 to TRBJ2-5, with D tentatively TRBD1 or TRBD2 (5 bases each). From germline, CDR1 is SEHNR and CDR2 FQNEAQ (reference sequence). The CDR3 spans 17 residues. The V end was cut by 0 bases, the J end by 1 base, with 15 bases between. CDR3: CASSLALGVGSQETQYF. CDR3 DNA: TGTGCCAGCAGCTTAGCATTGGGGGTGGGCTCCCAAGAGACCCAGTACTTC.

Notes on this clonotype: Germline and junction disagree at one end, which may indicate a read error. CDR3: CASSEGGLYSNQPQHF. CDR3 DNA sequence: TGTGCCAGCAGCGAAGGGGGCCTTTATAGCAATCAGCCCCAGCATTTT. V usage is TRBV6-1 and J usage is TRBJ1-5; 7 nucleotides align to TRBD1. The CDR3 totals 16 residues. Germline V gene sequence: CDR1 MNHNS, CDR2 SASEGT.

This clonotype was recorded at least ten times. This chain joins TRBV7-2 and TRBJ2-7; a possible D gene is TRBD2 (6 bases). Germline V gives CDR1 SGHTA, CDR2 FQGNSA. CDR3 size: 16 residues. V was cut by 5 bases and J by 2 bases, with 19 bases left in between. CDR3 residues: CASSPWGTQITYEQYF. The CDR3 DNA reads TGTGCCAGCAGCCCGTGGGGGACTCAAATTACCTACGAGCAGTACTTC.

The rearrangement uses TRBV5-1 and TRBJ2-5; D uncertain. Germline loops: CDR1 SGHRS, CDR2 YFSETQ. CDR3 length: 15 residues. The ends were cut back, 5 bases at V and 5 bases at J, with 19 bases in the middle. CDR3 DNA: TGCGCCAGCAGACAACAAGGCGCACCCTCGGAGACCCAGTACTTC. It codes for CASRQQGAPSETQYF.

This clonotype was seen only a few times. This chain connects TRBV24-1 to TRBJ1-1, with D perhaps matching TRBD1 (6 bases). The germline gives CDR1 KGHDR, CDR2 SFDVKD. The CDR3 length is 13 residues. V was shortened by 4 bases and J by 10 bases, with 15 bases between the two germline ends. The CDR3 bases are TGTGCCACCAGTGAGCCGGGGGCTAAAGCAGCTTTCTTT. This encodes CATSEPGAKAAFF.

V and J are TRBV11-2 and TRBJ2-5, with 9 bases lining up with TRBD2. The germline V gene encodes CDR1 SGHAT and CDR2 FQNNGV. Losses at the gene ends were 5 bases for V and 2 bases for J; bases not matched to a gene: 9. The CDR3 runs 16 residues. CDR3 DNA sequence: TGTGCCAGCAGCCCGACCTTCCTAGCGGGGCAAGAGACCCAGTACTTC. Its protein product is CASSPTFLAGQETQYF. The variable domain in full, completed from reference TRBV11-2 and TRBJ2-5, reads EAGVAQSPRYKIIEKRQSVAFWCNPISGHATLYWYQQILGQGPKLLIQFQNNGVVDDSQLPKDRFSAERLKGVDSTLKIQPAKLEDSAVYLCASSPTFLAGQETQYFGPGTRLLVL.

This clonotype was counted between two and nine times. V gene TRBV4-2 combines with J gene TRBJ2-5; possibly TRBD1 for D (6 bases). Trimming stripped 4 bases from V and 3 bases from J, with 15 bases between. Per germline, CDR1 LGHNA and CDR2 YNFKEQ. The CDR3 totals 15 residues. CDR3 sequence: CASSLQGRREETQYF. The CDR3 DNA reads TGTGCCAGCAGCCTCCAGGGGCGGCGGGAAGAGACCCAGTACTTC.

CDR3 sequence: CASRTGSTGDSPLHF. In DNA, the CDR3 is TGTGCCAGCAGGACAGGCTCAACTGGAGATTCACCCCTCCACTTT. The gene calls are TRBV6-1 and TRBJ1-6; maybe TRBD1 (6 bases). The CDR3 sequence is 15 residues long. V was pared by 6 bases and J by 8 bases, with 17 bases between. CDR1 is MNHNS and CDR2 is SASEGT in the germline V gene.

V gene TRBV20-1 combines with J gene TRBJ2-4, with D possibly matching TRBD2 (6 bases). The V gene lost 6 bases and the J gene lost 0 bases, with 15 bases spanning the gap. Looked up from germline, CDR1 is DFQATT and CDR2 is SNEGSKA (reference sequence). This CDR3 has 15 amino acids. CDR3 residues: CSAPNGRGAKNIQYF. The CDR3 DNA is TGCAGTGCCCCTAACGGGCGGGGAGCCAAAAACATTCAGTACTTC.